This T cell receptor beta chain was profiled in a study of blood T cell repertoires in COVID-19. In the original workflow: Using reference gene primer amplification, nucleated cell counts were estimated. Profiled with immunoSEQ multiplex PCR; TCRdb holds only in-frame clones, not every one. V and J calls and clone size are copied from that table; D and trimming were computed from the DNA. There are 70,000 to 95,000 clones in the sample; approximately 86% occur only once, and about 18% lies in the top ten. The CDR3 runs to 14 residues. CDR1 is SNHLY, CDR2 FYNNEI, per germline. This clone is a singleton in its sample. One junction end disagrees with the germline gene, perhaps due to a read error.

Sequenced material: peripheral blood. The chain joins TRBV2 to TRBJ1-2; the D gene is possibly TRBD1 (6 bases). The TCR was taken from a man aged 80 or over with active or convalescent COVID-19. The CDR3 DNA is TGTGCCAGCAGTGAATCGGCACAGGGCCATGGCCACACCTTC. Its protein is CASSESAQGHGHTF.